This T cell receptor (beta chain) originates from a study of early T cells in non-severe SARS-CoV-2 infection. Individual cDNA molecules were tagged with unique molecular identifiers. MiXCR, applied by TCRdb to the 5' RACE reads, yields one record per CDR3 protein. The data hold some 87,000 distinct CDR3 sequences, with more than 10% observed a single time. The study, taken as a whole, reports: The matching step, a VDJdb search, favored anti-spike CD8 responses and missed private and CD4 specificities.

This clonotype showed up many times. Its antigen is not known. The sample was whole blood. The sequence was obtained from an adult who was a healthcare worker with PCR-confirmed SARS-CoV-2 infection or an uninfected control (not recorded which).

The CDR3: CASSIGVSGELFF. Here the CDR3 DNA reads TGTGCCAGCAGTATAGGGGTGTCCGGGGAGCTGTTTTTT. The rearrangement uses TRBV12-3 or TRBV12-4 and TRBJ2-2; a weak D match, TRBD1 (5 bases). This CDR3 has 13 residues. Trimming took 5 bases from V and 6 from J, leaving 10 bases between them.